One sample yielded the 26 T cell receptor beta chains listed below, sequenced in a study of PD-1 blockade in classical Hodgkin lymphoma (TCRdb year 2020). The time point tag for this specimen amounts to: cycle 1 day 1 (C1D1), immediately before nivolumab initiation. Every trial patient had relapsed after autologous stem cell transplantation, and cohorts A, B and C differed in prior brentuximab vedotin exposure. A Miltenyi CD4+ T cell isolation kit was used for magnetic negative selection to purify CD4+ T cells from thawed PBMCs. Library method: the immunoSEQ multiplex PCR assay. Drawn from immuneACCESS, this table holds only the in-frame rearrangements with V and J called that TCRdb kept. Clones are partly lost; checked studies trace under half to an unresolved V gene and leave the rest unexplained. The sample table records under 30,000 clones; around three quarters of these occur just once. The biggest ten clones account for more than 2% of the sample.

Sequencing was performed on CD4+ T cells from blood, taken at baseline. Receptors were obtained from a human donor with classical Hodgkin lymphoma.

The rearrangement uses TRBV4-2 and TRBJ1-6; maybe TRBD1 (6 bases). With 5 bases removed from V and 7 bases from J, the gap between germline ends came to 15 bases. Germline V gene data show CDR1 as LGHNA and CDR2 as YNFKEQ. The CDR3 covers 15 residues. Written as DNA, the CDR3 is TGTGCCAGCAGCAGAGGGGGAACGGCAAATTCACCCCTCCACTTT. Encoded protein: CASSRGGTANSPLHF.

This sequence joins TRBV6-1 and TRBJ2-7; no definite D call. Looked up from germline, CDR1 is MNHNS and CDR2 is SASEGT. V lost 1 base and J lost 1, with 11 bases in between. The CDR3 extends over 15 amino acids. Here the CDR3 reads CASSEGTLLSYEQYF. Written as DNA, the CDR3 is TGTGCCAGCAGTGAAGGGACGCTTCTATCCTACGAGCAGTACTTC.

This chain joins TRBV18 and TRBJ1-1; unclear D gene. This CDR3 contains 11 residues. Germline V gives CDR1 KGHSH, CDR2 LQKENI. The V end was cut by 4 bases, the J end by 6 bases, with 6 bases between. CDR3 sequence (DNA): TGTGCCAGCTCACTTCTGGCTGAAGCTTTCTTT. Its translation: CASSLLAEAFF.

This chain joins TRBV11-3 and TRBJ2-5; 14 nucleotides align to TRBD2. V trimming: 5 bases; J trimming: 0 bases; junction bases outside the gene matches: 8. CDR1 SGHNT and CDR2 YENEEA come from the germline V gene. This CDR3 comprises 18 residues. The CDR3 region has the DNA TGTGCCAGCAGCCACGGGACTAGCGGGGGAACGAACCAAGAGACCCAGTACTTC. Protein sequence: CASSHGTSGGTNQETQYF.

The chain carries TRBV5-6 and TRBJ2-7; TRBD1 matches at 11 bases. The CDR3 length is 16 residues. The germline gives CDR1 SGHDT, CDR2 YYEEEE. The junction had 11 bases not matched to a gene; V was cut back by 4 bases and J by 5 bases. The chain's CDR3 is CASSLLPGQGVHEQYF. DNA for the CDR3: TGTGCCAGCAGCCTTTTACCGGGACAGGGGGTCCACGAGCAGTACTTC.

For the CDR3, the DNA is TGTGCCAGCTCACCAGTTACACAAGAGACCCAGTACTTC. It specifies CASSPVTQETQYF. The chain couples TRBV18 to TRBJ2-5; D not certain. Germline V gives CDR1 KGHSH, CDR2 LQKENI. V lost 2 bases, J lost 2 bases, and 6 bases lay in between. The CDR3 is made up of 13 amino acids.

The genes are TRBV7-7 and TRBJ2-3; 9 bases align to TRBD2. V shed 4 bases, J shed 3 bases, and the junction held 2 bases outside the gene matches. CDR3 size: 14 residues. Germline lookup yields CDR1 SSHAT and CDR2 FNYEAQ (reference sequence). The CDR3 region is CASSSGLATDTQYF. The CDR3 nucleotides read TGTGCCAGCAGCTCGGGACTAGCTACAGATACGCAGTATTTT.

The chain uses TRBV11-2 and TRBJ1-3; the D is unclear. The CDR3 length is 14 residues. Trimming took 8 bases from V and 2 from J, leaving 13 bases between them. Germline CDR1 is SGHAT and CDR2 is FQNNGV. CDR3 amino acids: CASRRLKTGNTIYF. In DNA, the CDR3 is TGTGCCAGCCGGAGACTAAAAACTGGAAACACCATATATTTT.

This chain connects TRBV19 to TRBJ1-1, with D unresolved. This CDR3 is 13 amino acids long. V lost 4 bases and J 5 bases, leaving 11 bases between the germline ends. CDR1 and CDR2 from the germline V gene are LNHDA and SQIVND (reference sequence). The CDR3 region is CASSTQRETEAFF. The CDR3 region has the DNA TGTGCCAGTAGTACACAGAGGGAAACTGAAGCTTTCTTT.

The gene calls are TRBV28 and TRBJ1-6; possible D gene TRBD1, 5 bases. The length of the CDR3 is 15 residues. V was clipped by 6 bases and J by 7 bases, with 16 bases between them. CDR1 is MDHEN, CDR2 SYDVKM, per germline. The CDR3 bases are TGTGCCAGCAGCTCATTTGGCAGGGACAATTCACCCCTCCACTTT. Its translation is CASSSFGRDNSPLHF.

CDR3 sequence: CASRRTGFVDTIYF. The CDR3 DNA reads as TGTGCCAGCAGGCGGACAGGGTTTGTAGACACCATATATTTT. V and J are TRBV28 and TRBJ1-3, with TRBD1 matching over 8 bases. The CDR3 is made up of 14 amino acids. Germline-derived CDR1 and CDR2 are MDHEN and SYDVKM. V was clipped by 6 bases and J by 8 bases; unmatched bases: 9. The whole variable domain, remainder taken from reference TRBV28 and TRBJ1-3, is DVKVTQSSRYLVKRTGEKVFLECVQDMDHENMFWYRQDPGLGLRLIYFSYDVKMKEKGDIPEGYSVSREKKERFSLILESASTNQTSMYLCASRRTGFVDTIYFGEGSWLTVV.

This chain joins TRBV6-5 and TRBJ1-1; 8 bases match TRBD1. Germline CDR1 and CDR2: MNHEY and SVGAGI. The CDR3 has 14 residues. V lost 6 bases and J lost 1; bases outside the gene matches: 4. The CDR3 protein is CASRDGQGNTEAFF. For the CDR3, the DNA is TGTGCCAGCAGAGACGGACAGGGGAACACTGAAGCTTTCTTT.

J is TRBJ1-2 and V is TRBV6-1; the match to TRBD1 covers 9 bases. Germline assignment: CDR1 MNHNS and CDR2 SASEGT. V was pared by 3 bases and J by 6 bases, with 2 bases of the junction left unmatched. The CDR3 is 13 amino acids. CDR3 protein: CASSDGTGNGYTF. DNA for the CDR3: TGTGCCAGCAGTGATGGGACAGGGAATGGCTACACCTTC.

The CDR3 sequence is CASSGWDSTDTQYF. CDR3 nucleotides: TGTGCCAGCAGTGGCTGGGATTCCACAGATACGCAGTATTTT. The gene calls are TRBV2 and TRBJ2-3, with no clear D. V gave up 4 bases and J gave up 2 bases, with 10 bases separating them. Looked up from germline, CDR1 is SNHLY and CDR2 is FYNNEI. The CDR3 spans 14 residues.

This rearrangement joins TRBV4-3 to TRBJ2-1; 7 bases agree with TRBD2. The CDR3 consists of 17 residues. V was pared by 1 base and J by 3 bases, with 9 bases of the junction left unmatched. CDR1 is LGHNA and CDR2 is YSLEER in the germline V gene. Here the CDR3 reads CASSQAPWGGDYNEQFF. Here the CDR3 DNA reads TGCGCCAGCAGCCAAGCTCCCTGGGGGGGGGACTACAATGAGCAGTTCTTC.

V gene TRBV5-6 combines with J gene TRBJ2-3; no firm D call. The CDR3 is 12 amino acids. Germline assignment: CDR1 SGHDT and CDR2 YYEEEE. V lost 0 bases and J lost 7, with 6 bases in between. CDR3 protein: CASSLARNTQYF. CDR3 DNA: TGTGCCAGCAGCTTGGCCAGGAATACGCAGTATTTT.

The chain uses TRBV4-1 and TRBJ2-3, with 9 bases that match TRBD2. The V gene end was trimmed by 4 bases and the J gene end by 0 bases; junction bases not matched to a gene: 14. Looked up from germline, CDR1 is MGHRA and CDR2 is YSYEKL. The CDR3 spans 19 residues. The DNA for the CDR3 is TGCGCCAGCAGCCTAGCCGGGGGCGGGGGGGATACTAGCACAGATACGCAGTATTTT. It specifies CASSLAGGGGDTSTDTQYF.

The chain links TRBV6-5 to TRBJ1-2; D may be TRBD1 (6 bases). Germline V gene data show CDR1 as MNHEY and CDR2 as SVGAGI. The CDR3 totals 14 residues. Trimming removed 6 bases at V and 4 bases at J, with 15 bases between. The CDR3 loop reads CASRGGRLAYGYTF. CDR3 DNA sequence: TGTGCCAGCAGGGGGGGGCGACTCGCCTATGGCTACACCTTC.

CDR3 DNA: TGTGCCAGCAGCTTAGTGGTAGACACAGATACGCAGTATTTT. Translation gives CASSLVVDTDTQYF. V usage is TRBV7-9 and J usage is TRBJ2-3; D unclear. From germline, CDR1 is SEHNR and CDR2 FQNEAQ (reference sequence). Trimming removed 1 base from V and 2 bases from J, with 7 bases in between. The CDR3 totals 14 residues.

This chain joins TRBV19 and TRBJ1-2; D is possibly TRBD1 (5 bases). The CDR3 totals 13 residues. The germline V gene has CDR1 LNHDA and CDR2 SQIVND (reference sequence). Trimming took off 6 bases at V and 4 bases at J, with 12 bases between the two ends. DNA for the CDR3: TGTGCCAGTAGGGGGGGATGGAGCTATGGCTACACCTTC. Translation: CASRGGWSYGYTF.

This clone has only one observation. V usage is TRBV5-1 and J usage is TRBJ2-3, with 7 positions matching TRBD2. The CDR3 runs to 17 residues. With V trimmed by 0 bases and J by 0 bases, 7 bases remained unmatched. The germline V gene has CDR1 SGHRS and CDR2 YFSETQ. CDR3 sequence reads: CASSLGLVGGSTDTQYF. The DNA for the CDR3 is TGCGCCAGCAGCTTGGGACTAGTGGGGGGGAGCACAGATACGCAGTATTTT.

The chain combines TRBV11-2 with TRBJ1-4; D not certain. Germline values: CDR1 SGHAT, CDR2 FQNNGV. This CDR3 comprises 14 residues. V was cut by 1 base and J by 4 bases, with 7 bases left in between. CDR3 nucleotides: TGTGCCAGCAGCTTAGGGCTAAATAATGAAAAACTGTTTTTT. This gives the protein CASSLGLNNEKLFF.

V is TRBV7-2 and J is TRBJ2-3, with D possibly TRBD2 on 6 matching bases. Trimming took off 5 bases at V and 1 base at J, with 13 bases between the two ends. The CDR3 loop spans 15 amino acids. The germline V gene has CDR1 SGHTA and CDR2 FQGNSA. The CDR3 loop reads CASSLLRERTDTQYF. Here the CDR3 DNA reads TGTGCCAGCAGCCTATTGCGGGAACGCACAGATACGCAGTATTTT.

J is TRBJ2-7 and V is TRBV6-1; 7 bases are shared with TRBD1. This CDR3 has 14 amino acids. V lost 5 bases and J lost 3; bases outside the gene matches: 7. Germline-derived CDR1 and CDR2 are MNHNS and SASEGT. The CDR3 protein is CASSQDREYYEQYF. CDR3 DNA sequence: TGTGCCAGCAGTCAAGACAGGGAGTACTACGAGCAGTACTTC.

V is TRBV28 and J is TRBJ2-2, with D perhaps TRBD2 (8 bases). This CDR3 is 16 amino acids long. Per the germline V gene, CDR1 is MDHEN and CDR2 is SYDVKM. The V end was cut by 7 bases, the J end by 7 bases, with 22 bases between. CDR3 loop: CASNLGRGLPIGELFF. The CDR3 region has the DNA TGTGCCAGCAACCTCGGGAGGGGGCTGCCGATCGGGGAGCTGTTTTTT.

The chain recombines TRBV4-2 with TRBJ2-3; D is possibly TRBD2 (7 bases). V lost 0 bases to trimming and J lost 1 base, with 14 bases between them. Germline V gene data show CDR1 as LGHNA and CDR2 as YNFKEQ. The CDR3 sequence is 17 residues long. The DNA of the CDR3 is TGTGCCAGCAGCCAAGATGAGGGGGGGCGGGGCACAGATACGCAGTATTTT. Amino acids: CASSQDEGGRGTDTQYF.